This T cell receptor beta chain was retrieved from a study of shared clonotypes between healthy human individuals. Overall study findings and caveats: Measured sharing among donors was expected to vary with sequencing depth.

Remarks on this clone: The antigen is unknown.

HIV-negative, healthy adults without recent acute infections or vaccinations were the donors. V lost 8 bases to trimming and J lost 7 bases; unmatched junction nucleotides: 7. Germline CDR1 is SGHAT and CDR2 is FQNNGV. The CDR3 has 13 amino acids. Loaded into unsorted PBMC replicate PCRs was about 0.3 ug DNA, about 30,000 T cell genomes. Produced via immunoSEQ multiplex PCR; TCRdb's table is partial and in-frame only. The sample records about 480,000 clones, 60% to 80% being singletons. Source material: PBMCs. The sequence came from a woman aged 40 to 50 in good health. Some clones in this sample may be carry-over from other donors' samples. The V and J genes are TRBV11-2 and TRBJ1-2; the match to TRBD1 covers 10 bases. This chain's CDR3 is CASGSDRGSGYTF. For the CDR3, the DNA is TGTGCCAGCGGCTCGGACAGGGGGTCTGGCTACACCTTC.